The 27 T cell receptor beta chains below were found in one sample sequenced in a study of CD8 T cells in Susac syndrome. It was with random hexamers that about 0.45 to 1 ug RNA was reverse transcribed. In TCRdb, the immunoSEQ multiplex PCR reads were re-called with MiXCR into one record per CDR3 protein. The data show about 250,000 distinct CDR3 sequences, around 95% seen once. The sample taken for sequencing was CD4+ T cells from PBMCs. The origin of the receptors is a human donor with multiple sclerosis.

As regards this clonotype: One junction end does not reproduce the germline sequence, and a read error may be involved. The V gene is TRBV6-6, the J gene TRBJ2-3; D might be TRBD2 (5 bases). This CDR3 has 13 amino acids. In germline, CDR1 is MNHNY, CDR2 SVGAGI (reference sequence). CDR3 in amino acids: CASSYPPSGSWDF. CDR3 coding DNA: TGTGCCAGCAGTTACCCCCCTTCGGGGTCGTGGGATTTT.

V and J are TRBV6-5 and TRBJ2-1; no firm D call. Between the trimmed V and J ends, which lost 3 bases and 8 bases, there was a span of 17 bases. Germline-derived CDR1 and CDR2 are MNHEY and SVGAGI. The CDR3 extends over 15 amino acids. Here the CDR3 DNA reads TGTGCCAGCAGTTATAGGACCCCTATTCTGGATGAGCAGTTCTTC. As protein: CASSYRTPILDEQFF.

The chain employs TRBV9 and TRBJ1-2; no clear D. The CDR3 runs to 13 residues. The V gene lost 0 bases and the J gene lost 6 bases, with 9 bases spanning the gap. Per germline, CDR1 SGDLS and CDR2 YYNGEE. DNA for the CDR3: TGTGCCAGCAGCGTAGTTCCTGGGGATGGCTACACCTTC. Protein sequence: CASSVVPGDGYTF. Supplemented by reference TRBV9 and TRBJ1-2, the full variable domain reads DSGVTQTPKHLITATGQRVTLRCSPRSGDLSVYWYQQSLDQGLQFLIQYYNGEERAKGNILERFSAQQFPDLHSELNLSSLELGDSALYFCASSVVPGDGYTFGSGTRLTVV.

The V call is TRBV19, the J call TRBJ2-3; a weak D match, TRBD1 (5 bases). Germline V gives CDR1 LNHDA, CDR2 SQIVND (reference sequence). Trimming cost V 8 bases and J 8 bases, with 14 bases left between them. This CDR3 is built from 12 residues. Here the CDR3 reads CASGQGSGTQYF. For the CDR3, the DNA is TGTGCCAGTGGCCAGGGTAGTGGTACGCAGTATTTT.

CDR3 coding DNA: TGCAGTGCTAGAGATGAGGGCGGGGAGAGCTCCTACGAGCAGTACTTC. The encoded protein is CSARDEGGESSYEQYF. The chain couples TRBV20-1 to TRBJ2-7, with D perhaps matching TRBD2 (6 bases). CDR1 and CDR2 (germline): DFQATT, SNEGSKA (reference sequence). Trimming took 0 bases from V and 0 from J, leaving 15 bases between them. This CDR3 is 16 amino acids long.

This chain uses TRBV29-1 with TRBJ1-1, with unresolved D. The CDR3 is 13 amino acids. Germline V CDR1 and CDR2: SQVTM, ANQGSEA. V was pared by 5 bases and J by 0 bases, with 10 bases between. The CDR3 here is CSVKAPLNTEAFF. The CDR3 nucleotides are TGCAGCGTTAAAGCGCCCCTGAACACTGAAGCTTTCTTT.

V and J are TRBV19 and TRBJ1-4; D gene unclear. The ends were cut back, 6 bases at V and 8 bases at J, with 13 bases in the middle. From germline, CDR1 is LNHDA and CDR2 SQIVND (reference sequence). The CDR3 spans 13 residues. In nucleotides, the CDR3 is TGTGCCAGTAGCCCGCCCGGGGTGGAAAAACTGTTTTTT. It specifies CASSPPGVEKLFF.

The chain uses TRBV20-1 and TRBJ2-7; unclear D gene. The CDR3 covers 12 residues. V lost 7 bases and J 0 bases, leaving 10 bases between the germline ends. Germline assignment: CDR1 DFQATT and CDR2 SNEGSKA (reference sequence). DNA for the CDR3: TGCAGTGGAAGATCCTTCTCCTACGAGCAGTACTTC. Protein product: CSGRSFSYEQYF.

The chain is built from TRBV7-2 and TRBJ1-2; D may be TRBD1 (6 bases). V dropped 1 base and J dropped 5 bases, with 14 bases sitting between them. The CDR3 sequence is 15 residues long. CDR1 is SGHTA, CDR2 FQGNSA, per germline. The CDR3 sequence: CASSLGSGASYGYTF. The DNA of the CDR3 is TGTGCCAGCAGCTTAGGATCAGGGGCCTCGTATGGCTACACCTTC.

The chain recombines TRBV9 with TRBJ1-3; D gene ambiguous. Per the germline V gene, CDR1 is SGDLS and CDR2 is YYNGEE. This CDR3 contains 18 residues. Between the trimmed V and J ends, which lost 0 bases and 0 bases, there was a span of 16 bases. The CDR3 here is CASSVGSIGKSSGNTIYF. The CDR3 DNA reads TGTGCCAGCAGCGTAGGGTCTATCGGGAAGAGCTCTGGAAACACCATATATTTT.

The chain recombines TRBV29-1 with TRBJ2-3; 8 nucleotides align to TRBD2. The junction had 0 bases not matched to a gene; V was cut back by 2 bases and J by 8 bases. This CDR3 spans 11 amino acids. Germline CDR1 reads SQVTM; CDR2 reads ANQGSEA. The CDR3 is CSVERGGTQYF. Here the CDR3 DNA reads TGCAGCGTTGAACGGGGGGGTACGCAGTATTTT.

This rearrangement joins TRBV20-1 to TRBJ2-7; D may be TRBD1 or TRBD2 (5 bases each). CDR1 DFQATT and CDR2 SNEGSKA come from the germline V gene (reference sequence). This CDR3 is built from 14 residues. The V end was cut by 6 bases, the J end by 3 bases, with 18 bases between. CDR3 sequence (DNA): TGCAGTGCAAATCGGGGCGGGTCCCACTACGAGCAGTACTTC. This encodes CSANRGGSHYEQYF.

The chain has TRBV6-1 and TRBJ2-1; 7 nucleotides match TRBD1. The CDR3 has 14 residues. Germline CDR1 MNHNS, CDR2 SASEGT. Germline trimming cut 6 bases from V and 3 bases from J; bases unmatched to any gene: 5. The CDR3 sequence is CASRDRDSYNEQFF. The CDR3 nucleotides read TGTGCCAGCAGAGATAGGGACAGCTACAATGAGCAGTTCTTC.

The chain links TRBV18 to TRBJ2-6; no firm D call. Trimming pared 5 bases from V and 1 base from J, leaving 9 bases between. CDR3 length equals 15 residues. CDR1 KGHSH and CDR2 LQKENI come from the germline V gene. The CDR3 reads CASSVDLSGANVLTF. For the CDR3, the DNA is TGTGCCAGCTCAGTGGACCTATCTGGGGCCAACGTCCTGACTTTC.

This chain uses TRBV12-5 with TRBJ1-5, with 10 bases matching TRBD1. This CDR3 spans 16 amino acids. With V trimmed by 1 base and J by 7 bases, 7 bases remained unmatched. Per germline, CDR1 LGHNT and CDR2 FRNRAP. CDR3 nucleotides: TGTGCTAGTGGTTTGGGGGACAGGGGCTTTCGGCAGCCCCAGCATTTT. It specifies CASGLGDRGFRQPQHF. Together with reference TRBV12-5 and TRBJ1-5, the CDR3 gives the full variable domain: DARVTQTPRHKVTEMGQEVTMRCQPILGHNTVFWYRQTMMQGLELLAYFRNRAPLDDSGMPKDRFSAEMPDATLATLKIQPSEPRDSAVYFCASGLGDRGFRQPQHFGDGTRLSIL.

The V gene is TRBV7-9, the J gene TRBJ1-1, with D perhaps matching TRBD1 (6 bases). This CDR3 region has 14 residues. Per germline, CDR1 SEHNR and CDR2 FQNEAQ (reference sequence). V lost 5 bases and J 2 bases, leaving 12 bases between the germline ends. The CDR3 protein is CASSQGGYNTEAFF. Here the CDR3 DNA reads TGTGCCAGCAGCCAAGGGGGATATAACACTGAAGCTTTCTTT.

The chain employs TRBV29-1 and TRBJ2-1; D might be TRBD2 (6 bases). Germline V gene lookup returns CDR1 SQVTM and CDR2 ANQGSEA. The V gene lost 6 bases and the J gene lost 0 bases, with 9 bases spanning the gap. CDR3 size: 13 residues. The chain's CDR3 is CSVRESSYNEQFF. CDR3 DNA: TGCAGCGTGCGGGAAAGCTCCTACAATGAGCAGTTCTTC.

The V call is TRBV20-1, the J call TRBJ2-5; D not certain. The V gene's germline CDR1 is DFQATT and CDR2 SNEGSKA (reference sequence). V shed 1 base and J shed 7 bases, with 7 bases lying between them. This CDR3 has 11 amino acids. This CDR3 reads CSARARRTQYF. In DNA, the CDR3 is TGCAGTGCTAGAGCGAGGCGGACCCAGTACTTC.

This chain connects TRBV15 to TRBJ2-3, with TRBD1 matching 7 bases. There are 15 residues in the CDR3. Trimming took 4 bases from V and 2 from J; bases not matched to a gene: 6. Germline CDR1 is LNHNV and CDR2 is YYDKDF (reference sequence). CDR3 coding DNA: TGTGCCACCAGCAAAGGGGGCCGGCTCACAGATACGCAGTATTTT. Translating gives CATSKGGRLTDTQYF.

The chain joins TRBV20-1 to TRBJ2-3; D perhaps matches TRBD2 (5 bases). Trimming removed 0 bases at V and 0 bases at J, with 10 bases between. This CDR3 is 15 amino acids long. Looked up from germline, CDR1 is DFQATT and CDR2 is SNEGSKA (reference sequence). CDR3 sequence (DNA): TGCAGTGCTAGAGATTTTCGAGGGAGCACAGATACGCAGTATTTT. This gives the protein CSARDFRGSTDTQYF.

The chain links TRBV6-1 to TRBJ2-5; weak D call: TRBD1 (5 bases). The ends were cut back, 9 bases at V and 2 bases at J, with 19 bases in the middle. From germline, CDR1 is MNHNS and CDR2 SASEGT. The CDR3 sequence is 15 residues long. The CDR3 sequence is CASRPWGSQQETQYF. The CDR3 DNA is TGTGCCAGTCGTCCCTGGGGCAGTCAGCAAGAGACCCAGTACTTC.

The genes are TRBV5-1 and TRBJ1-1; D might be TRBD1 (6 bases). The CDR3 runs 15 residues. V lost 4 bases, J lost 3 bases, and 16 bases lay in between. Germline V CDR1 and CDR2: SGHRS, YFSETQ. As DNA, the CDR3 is TGCGCCAGCAGCCGACGGACAGTGACAGACACTGAAGCTTTCTTT. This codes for CASSRRTVTDTEAFF.

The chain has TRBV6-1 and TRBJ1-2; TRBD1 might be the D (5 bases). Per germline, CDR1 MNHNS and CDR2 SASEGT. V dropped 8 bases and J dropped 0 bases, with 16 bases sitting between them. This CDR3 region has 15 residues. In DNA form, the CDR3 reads TGTGCCAGCGAGGATAGGGGAAAAGCTAACTATGGCTACACCTTC. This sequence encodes CASEDRGKANYGYTF.

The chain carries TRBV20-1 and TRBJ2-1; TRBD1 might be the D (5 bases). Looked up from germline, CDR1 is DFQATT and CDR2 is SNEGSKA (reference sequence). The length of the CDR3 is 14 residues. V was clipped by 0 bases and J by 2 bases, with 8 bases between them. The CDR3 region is CSARDVQAYNEQFF. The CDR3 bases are TGCAGTGCTAGAGATGTACAGGCCTACAATGAGCAGTTCTTC.

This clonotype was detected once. In DNA, the CDR3 is TGTGCCAGCAGTGTAGCGGGAGCCACAGATACGCAGTATTTT. This codes for CASSVAGATDTQYF. The gene calls are TRBV6-2 or TRBV6-3 and TRBJ2-3, with 9 bases fitting TRBD2. The CDR3 runs 14 residues. Trimming removed 5 bases from V and 2 bases from J; junction bases left unmatched: 2. CDR1 and CDR2 from the germline V gene are MNHEY and SVGEGT.

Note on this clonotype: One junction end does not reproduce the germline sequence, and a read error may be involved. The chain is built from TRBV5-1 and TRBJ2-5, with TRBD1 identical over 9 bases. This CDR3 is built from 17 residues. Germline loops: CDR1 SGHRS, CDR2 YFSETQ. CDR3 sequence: CASSWPRDREIQDTQYF. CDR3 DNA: TGCGCCAGCAGCTGGCCGCGGGACAGGGAGATCCAAGATACCCAGTACTTC.

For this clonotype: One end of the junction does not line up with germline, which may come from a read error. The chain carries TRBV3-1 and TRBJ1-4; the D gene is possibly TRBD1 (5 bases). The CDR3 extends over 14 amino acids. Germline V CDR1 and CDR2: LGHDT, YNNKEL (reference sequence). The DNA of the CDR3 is TGTGCCAGCAGCCTGGGACCGCCTAAGGAAAAACTGTTTTTT. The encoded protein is CASSLGPPKEKLFF.